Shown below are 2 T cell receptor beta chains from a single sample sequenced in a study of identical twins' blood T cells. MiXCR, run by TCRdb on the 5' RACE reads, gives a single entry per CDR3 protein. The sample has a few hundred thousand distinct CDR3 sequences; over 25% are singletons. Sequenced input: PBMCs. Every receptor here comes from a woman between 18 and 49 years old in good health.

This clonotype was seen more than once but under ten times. The DNA for the CDR3 is TGTGCCAGCAGTGATGTCTATAATTCACCCCTCCACTTT. This gives the protein CASSDVYNSPLHF. The rearrangement joins TRBV7-2 to TRBJ1-6; D ambiguous. Germline V gives CDR1 SGHTA, CDR2 FQGNSA. Deletions cut 6 bases from V and 3 bases from J, with 6 bases between. The CDR3 has 13 residues.

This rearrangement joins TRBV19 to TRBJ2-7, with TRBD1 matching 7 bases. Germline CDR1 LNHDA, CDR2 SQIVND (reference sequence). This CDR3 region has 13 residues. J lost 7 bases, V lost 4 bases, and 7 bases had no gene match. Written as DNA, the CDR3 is TGTGCCAGTAGTAGAGCGACAGGGTTTGAGCAGTACTTC. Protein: CASSRATGFEQYF.